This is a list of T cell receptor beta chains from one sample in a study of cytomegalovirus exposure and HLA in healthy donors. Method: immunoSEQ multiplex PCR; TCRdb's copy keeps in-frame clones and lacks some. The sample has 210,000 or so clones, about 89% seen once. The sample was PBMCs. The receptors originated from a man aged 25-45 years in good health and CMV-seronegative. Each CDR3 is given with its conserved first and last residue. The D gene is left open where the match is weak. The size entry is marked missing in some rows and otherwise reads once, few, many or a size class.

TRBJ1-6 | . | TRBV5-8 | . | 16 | CASTSDSSRGDSPLHF | TGTGCCAGCACCTCCGATTCGTCACGCGGCGATTCACCCCTCCACTTT
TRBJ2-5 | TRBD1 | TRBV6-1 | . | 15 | CASSETTGVGETQYF | TGTGCCAGCAGTGAAACAACAGGGGTGGGGGAGACCCAGTACTTC
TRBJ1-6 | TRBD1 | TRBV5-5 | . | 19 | CASPIEAPGQGADNSPLHF | TGTGCCAGCCCAATAGAGGCACCGGGACAGGGGGCCGATAATTCACCCCTCCACTTT
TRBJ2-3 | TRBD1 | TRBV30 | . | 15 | CAWSVVQGITDTQYF | TGTGCCTGGAGTGTAGTACAGGGGATCACAGATACGCAGTATTTT
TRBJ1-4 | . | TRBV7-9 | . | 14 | CASSPGGPFEKLFF | TGTGCCAGCAGCCCCGGAGGGCCGTTTGAAAAACTGTTTTTT
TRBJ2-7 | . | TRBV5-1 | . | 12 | CASSLEGYEQYF | TGCGCCAGCAGCTTAGAGGGCTACGAGCAGTACTTC
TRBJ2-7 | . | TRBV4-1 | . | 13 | CASSQEQDYEQYF | TGCGCCAGCAGCCAAGAACAGGACTACGAGCAGTACTTC
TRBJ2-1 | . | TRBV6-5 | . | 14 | CASSYGQGYNEQFF | TGTGCCAGCAGTTACGGGCAGGGATACAATGAGCAGTTCTTC
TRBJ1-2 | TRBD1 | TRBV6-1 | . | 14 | CASSGPGTATGYTF | TGTGCCAGCAGTGGCCCCGGGACAGCGACCGGCTACACCTTC
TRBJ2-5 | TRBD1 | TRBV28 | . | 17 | CASSALGEGQGKETQYF | TGTGCCAGCAGTGCCCTGGGGGAAGGACAGGGTAAAGAGACCCAGTACTTC
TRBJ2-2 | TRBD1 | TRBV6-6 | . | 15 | CASRLDRTNTGELFF | TGTGCCAGCAGATTGGACAGGACGAACACCGGGGAGCTGTTTTTT
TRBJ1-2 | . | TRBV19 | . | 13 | CASSINTGYGYTF | TGTGCCAGTAGTATTAACACAGGCTATGGCTACACCTTC
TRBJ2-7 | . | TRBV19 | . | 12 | CASSSRQLEQYF | TGTGCCAGTAGTTCCAGACAACTCGAGCAGTACTTC
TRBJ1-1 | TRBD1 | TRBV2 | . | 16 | CASSEVGQGSNTEAFF | TGTGCCAGCAGTGAAGTGGGACAGGGGTCGAACACTGAAGCTTTCTTT
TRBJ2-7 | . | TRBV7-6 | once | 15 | CASSQGPGTNDEQYF | TGTGCCAGCAGCCAAGGACCGGGAACTAACGACGAGCAGTACTTC
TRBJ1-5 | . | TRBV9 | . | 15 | CASSVGPEGNQPQHF | TGTGCCAGCAGCGTAGGGCCCGAGGGCAATCAGCCCCAGCATTTT
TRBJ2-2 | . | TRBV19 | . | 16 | CASSISNWRGSGELFF | TGTGCCAGTAGTATATCCAATTGGCGGGGTAGCGGGGAGCTGTTTTTT
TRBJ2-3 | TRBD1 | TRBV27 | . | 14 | CASSPDRVADTQYF | TGTGCCAGCAGTCCTGACAGGGTGGCAGATACGCAGTATTTT
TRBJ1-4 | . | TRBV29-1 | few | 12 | CSVAGSDEKLFF | TGCAGCGTTGCGGGGAGTGATGAAAAACTGTTTTTT
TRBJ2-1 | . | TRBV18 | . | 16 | CASSSTTGIRPNEQFF | TGTGCCAGCTCAAGCACCACAGGGATCCGACCCAATGAGCAGTTCTTC
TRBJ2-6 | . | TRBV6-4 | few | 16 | CASSDSGGSGANVLTF | TGTGCCAGCAGTGACTCAGGGGGCTCTGGGGCCAACGTCCTGACTTTC
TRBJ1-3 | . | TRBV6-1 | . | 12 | CATGLAGNTIYF | TGTGCCACCGGTTTGGCTGGAAACACCATATATTTT
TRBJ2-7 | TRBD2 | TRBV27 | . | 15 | CASSPSPGLGYEQYF | TGTGCCAGCAGTCCCAGTCCGGGACTAGGCTACGAGCAGTACTTC